This T cell receptor beta chain came from a study of blood T cell repertoires in COVID-19. CDR1 LGHNA and CDR2 YNFKEQ come from the germline V gene. Trimming shortened V by 0 bases and J by 4 bases, and 12 bases separated the two germline ends. CDR3 size: 15 residues. Per the original methods: Estimated nucleated cell counts came from reference gene primer amplification. Generated by immunoSEQ multiplex PCR, the TCRdb table keeps only in-frame clones and is missing some. V, J and clone size were drawn from that table, and D and trimming were deduced from the DNA. The sample carries roughly 270,000 clones, 85% recorded once.

J is TRBJ1-2 and V is TRBV4-2; D perhaps matches TRBD1 (6 bases). The source is a woman between 45 and 65 years old who had recovered from COVID-19. The specimen sequenced was PBMCs or T cells enriched from blood (not recorded which). CDR3 region: CASSQEGGAPYGYTF. CDR3 in DNA: TGTGCCAGCAGCCAAGAAGGGGGGGCTCCCTATGGCTACACCTTC.